Sequencing of this TCR beta chain was carried out in a study of blood T cell repertoires in COVID-19. The repertoire was sequenced with immunoSEQ multiplex PCR; TCRdb's copy has only in-frame clones and lacks some. The repertoire includes about 220,000 clones, 82% of them detected once, and about 3.4% sits in the top ten. Material: PBMCs or T cells enriched from blood (not recorded which). The TCR originated in an older woman who had recovered from COVID-19.

Here the CDR3 reads CASSFTGQGGSEQYF. The CDR3 DNA is TGTGCCAGCAGCTTTACGGGACAGGGGGGCTCCGAGCAGTACTTC. The chain employs TRBV11-3 and TRBJ2-7, with 11 bases that match TRBD1. Germline trimming cut 3 bases from V and 6 bases from J; bases unmatched to any gene: 7. The CDR3 is 15 residues long. Germline V lookup: CDR1 SGHNT, CDR2 YENEEA.